This TCR beta chain was captured in a study of cytomegalovirus exposure and HLA in healthy donors. General study findings and limits: Another analysis was done later, and it associated roughly 15,000 TCR beta sequences with HLA alleles at 0.05 false discovery rate. TCR beta chains numbering more than 150 were designated cytomegalovirus-associated. High specificity and sensitivity for cytomegalovirus status were reported for the classifier.

In the PCR, 60 Vbeta and 13 Jbeta primers were used. Data came from immunoSEQ multiplex PCR; TCRdb stores just in-frame clones and leaves some out. The sample has 55,000 to 85,000 clones; approximately 78% are singletons. The CDR3 contains 14 residues. The V gene's germline CDR1 is GTSNPN and CDR2 SVGIG (reference sequence). V lost 0 bases, J lost 8 bases, and 14 bases lay in between. About this clone itself: Its matching antigen is unknown.

Sequenced: PBMCs. This TCR was sampled from a man between 18 and 29 years old in good health and CMV-seropositive. The chain has TRBV30 and TRBJ2-1; TRBD2 might be the D (5 bases). Here the CDR3 reads CAWSVDASSHEQFF. The DNA of the CDR3 is TGTGCCTGGAGTGTAGATGCTAGCAGCCATGAGCAGTTCTTC.